Included here is one T cell receptor beta chain sequence, with context. The antigen it recognizes is unknown. The junction does not match germline at one end; this may be a read error. The sample originates from a study of tumor and adjacent non-tumor tissue in lung cancer (dated by TCRdb to 2016 to 2019). For the study in its entirety: Patients with adenocarcinoma (about twelve), squamous cell carcinoma (2) and small cell lung cancer (1) were included in the cohort. The 15 or so patients were aged about 31 to 85 years, included 10 men and 5 women, and had TNM stage I to III disease. In total, sequencing yielded 125,075,908 productive TCRbeta reads, which works out to an average of about 4.2 million reads per sample. The study compared bulk TCRbeta repertoires from lung tumor tissue and matched distant non-tumor lung tissue of over 13 lung cancer patients. More than 25 paired specimens, one tumor and one normal lung sample per patient, were profiled by TCRbeta CDR3 sequencing.

RNA was isolated from bulk, unsorted tissue, and RNA quality was assessed with a NanoDrop ND-1000 and an Agilent 2100. For the normal lung samples, distant non-tumor tissue was collected more than 3 cm away from the tumor edge. All donors had newly diagnosed lung cancer, had not received prior chemotherapy, and were admitted for thoracic surgery in China between August and November 2014. The study excluded patients who had received radiotherapy or chemotherapy before or who had another cancer at the same time. Pieces of surgical tissue measuring about 1-2.1 cm3 were kept in RNAlater solution and held at -80 degrees C until needed. Libraries were built with multiplex PCR. The data were produced on an Illumina HiSeq 2500. TCRbeta libraries were constructed through three rounds of nested PCR with primers (Table S4) according to protocols modified from ARM-PCR. PCR products of 200-500 bp were gel-excised and purified with the QIAquick gel extraction kit before sequencing. As for the authors' bioinformatics: Trimmomatic was used to clean the reads, FLASH merged the cleaned reads into complete CDR3 sequences, and MiTCR assigned the sequences to V(D)J germline segments. Clonal diversity was computed as the inverse Simpson's index with VDJtools. Productive reads were defined as in-frame sequences without a premature stop codon. Clones were called with MiXCR by TCRdb after fastp trimmed the public reads at Q25, and only in-frame beta chains were retained. Every CDR3 protein is listed once, alongside the most common genes and DNA of its rows. The V and J calls reflect TCRdb's pipeline rather than the authors' work. Present in this sample are fewer than 75,000 distinct CDR3 sequences, roughly 77% of which were seen just once. Of the sample, 40% to 45% is held by the ten largest clones.

CDR1 and CDR2 are read off the germline V gene as MNHNS and SASEGT. Spanning cysteine to phenylalanine, the CDR3 consists of 12 amino acids. Only CDR3 DNA is held: 36 bases, read in frame from base 1. Overall results and qualifications from the work: Peripheral blood was not sequenced, so blood TCRbeta repertoires in these lung cancer patients were not examined. Neither the sequencing platform nor unique molecular identifiers are named or mentioned anywhere in the methods. Only 15 patients were included in the cohort, and the need for larger samples and more detailed clinical data was noted by the authors. Younger patients had significantly higher TCR diversity, and higher tumor TCR diversity was associated with shorter overall and disease-free survival. The top 100 clones accounted for a significantly larger cumulative portion of the repertoire in normal lung than in tumor tissue. Tumor tissue showed significantly greater TCR diversity (inverse Simpson) than normal lung tissue (roughly 430 vs 170, P = 0.0075, Mann-Whitney U test).

The sequencing input was distant non-tumor lung tissue. The chain joins TRBV6-1 to TRBJ2-7, with TRBD2 as a weak D call on 5 bases. This receptor was identified in a man aged 55 to 70 with non-small cell lung cancer. The encoded CDR3 is CAISDGEYEQYF. The base sequence is TGTGCCATCAGTGACGGGGAGTACGAGCAGTACTTC.